The 19 T cell receptor beta chains below come from one sample, sequenced in a study of regulatory T cells in long-lasting Graves disease (dated by TCRdb to the early 2020s). The protocol used for the library was multiplex PCR. Sequenced on an Illumina HiSeq 4000. iRepertoire HTBI primers and Arm-PCR amplification of CDR3 regions were used to construct TCR beta libraries. TCRdb passed the public sequencing reads through fastp at Q25 and MiXCR, retaining productive beta sequences. Merged by CDR3 protein, the rows form single entries marked with the most common genes and DNA. The sample records 350,000 to 550,000 distinct CDR3 sequences, around 13% of which are singletons. The top ten constitute around a sixth of the sample. The label giving this sample's time point can be read as: newly diagnosed GD, antithyroid drugs for less than 3 months. For both TCR sequencing and RNA sequencing, RNA was extracted from PBMCs in TRIzol.

The sample was also linked to a second study, of T cells in Graves' hyperthyroidism and ophthalmopathy.

The sample was peripheral blood mononuclear cells (PBMCs), taken at new diagnosis, from a patient treated with antithyroid drugs. Receptors were obtained from a woman between 45 and 65 years old with Graves disease. Donor details come from another sample of the same person, matched by shared clones.

This clonotype has more than one count but fewer than ten. The genes are TRBV18 and TRBJ2-7; a possible D gene is TRBD2 (5 bases). CDR3 length: 15 residues. The germline gives CDR1 KGHSH, CDR2 LQKENI. The germline V and J ends were trimmed by 3 bases and 8 bases, with 20 bases remaining between them. DNA of the CDR3: TGTGCCAGCTCACCTCGAACTAGGACGTCTCAGCAGCAGTACTTC. This sequence encodes CASSPRTRTSQQQYF.

In its sample, this clonotype was seen many times. The chain couples TRBV18 to TRBJ2-3; 9 nucleotides line up with TRBD1. V lost 2 bases, J lost 2 bases, and 8 bases stayed unmatched. This CDR3 has 17 residues. Germline V CDR1 and CDR2: KGHSH, LQKENI. CDR3 protein: CASSPSLTGGNTDTQYF. DNA of the CDR3: TGTGCCAGCTCACCAAGCTTGACAGGGGGAAACACAGATACGCAGTATTTT.

This clonotype has a count of ten or more. CDR3: CASSPWEGLDTQYF. CDR3 DNA: TGTGCCAGCAGCCCTTGGGAGGGCCTTGATACGCAGTATTTT. V is TRBV7-2 and J is TRBJ2-3, with TRBD2 matching over 7 bases. J was trimmed by 6 bases and V by 5 bases; bases with no gene match: 8. This CDR3 has 14 amino acids. CDR1 and CDR2 from the germline V gene are SGHTA and FQGNSA.

This clonotype occurred many times. The rearrangement links TRBV20-1 to TRBJ2-1, with 8 positions matching TRBD1. The V gene's germline CDR1 is DFQATT and CDR2 SNEGSKA (reference sequence). CDR3 length: 14 amino acids. V was pared by 5 bases and J by 6 bases, with 9 bases of the junction left unmatched. CDR3 sequence: CSAGDRRGSNEQFF. In DNA form, the CDR3 reads TGCAGTGCTGGGGACAGGAGAGGTAGCAATGAGCAGTTCTTC.

This clonotype has ten or more counts. The chain recombines TRBV10-3 with TRBJ2-1; TRBD2 is a possible D gene (6 bases). With 5 bases removed from V and 0 bases from J, the gap between germline ends came to 14 bases. CDR1 and CDR2 from the germline V gene are ENHRY and SYGVKD. The CDR3 sequence is 16 residues long. The CDR3 DNA is TGTGCCATCAGTCTTGTCGGGGGTGACTCCTACAATGAGCAGTTCTTC. Translated, it gives CAISLVGGDSYNEQFF.

The gene calls are TRBV7-8 and TRBJ2-7; 11 bases are shared with TRBD2. V shed 4 bases and J 2 bases; nucleotides not matched to a gene: 4. This CDR3 is 15 amino acids long. The germline V gene has CDR1 SGHVS and CDR2 FQNEAQ. This CDR3 reads CASSSTTSGTYEQYF. The DNA for the CDR3 is TGTGCCAGCAGCTCAACGACTAGCGGGACCTACGAGCAGTACTTC.

The chain is built from TRBV7-2 and TRBJ1-2; no clear D. Per germline, CDR1 SGHTA and CDR2 FQGNSA. Trimming cost V 1 base and J 5 bases, with 17 bases left between them. The CDR3 has 16 residues. CDR3 nucleotide sequence: TGTGCCAGCAGCTTAGGGGCGGGAACCTTAGAATATGGCTACACCTTC. As protein: CASSLGAGTLEYGYTF.

The chain is built from TRBV5-5 and TRBJ2-6; a possible D gene is TRBD1 (5 bases). CDR3 size: 16 residues. Trimming shortened V by 3 bases and J by 3 bases, and 13 bases separated the two germline ends. The germline V gene encodes CDR1 SGHKS and CDR2 YYEKEE (reference sequence). CDR3 in amino acids: CASSSTPGFGANVLTF. CDR3 bases: TGTGCCAGCAGCTCAACCCCAGGGTTTGGGGCCAACGTCCTGACTTTC.

Ten or more counts support this clonotype. This chain connects TRBV7-2 to TRBJ2-7, with 8 bases identical to TRBD1. The CDR3 runs 15 residues. Germline-derived CDR1 and CDR2 are SGHTA and FQGNSA. The trim removed 1 base at V and 7 bases at J, leaving 9 bases unmatched. Written as DNA, the CDR3 is TGTGCCAGCAGCTTAGTTCAGGGGGCGCAAGGTGAGCAGTACTTC. Translated: CASSLVQGAQGEQYF.

The chain links TRBV7-9 to TRBJ1-1; D is perhaps TRBD1 (6 bases). CDR1 is SEHNR, CDR2 FQNEAQ, per germline (reference sequence). Deletions cut 6 bases from V and 1 base from J, with 18 bases between. This CDR3 has 16 amino acids. The CDR3 is CASRPSGARRNTEAFF. CDR3 coding DNA: TGTGCCAGCAGGCCATCGGGGGCTCGAAGGAACACTGAAGCTTTCTTT. The full variable domain, rest sourced from reference TRBV7-9 and TRBJ1-1, is DTGVSQNPRHKITKRGQNVTFRCDPISEHNRLYWYRQTLGQGPEFLTYFQNEAQLEKSRLLSDRFSAERPKGSFSTLEIQRTEQGDSAMYLCASRPSGARRNTEAFFGQGTRLTVV.

This clonotype occurred a few times. The chain is built from TRBV9 and TRBJ1-4; D uncertain. The CDR3 is 16 amino acids. CDR1 is SGDLS, CDR2 YYNGEE, per germline. Trimming took 3 bases from V and 6 from J, leaving 18 bases between them. The DNA for the CDR3 is TGTGCCAGCAGCGAGGGTTTACAAGGTTTTTATGAAAAACTGTTTTTT. Translated: CASSEGLQGFYEKLFF.

This clonotype was seen at least ten times. V is TRBV28 and J is TRBJ2-1, with D possibly matching TRBD1 (5 bases). Trimming took 6 bases from V and 6 from J, leaving 12 bases between them. Germline-derived CDR1 and CDR2 are MDHEN and SYDVKM. The CDR3 length is 13 residues. CDR3 sequence (DNA): TGTGCCAGCAGGGCTCAGGGTTCCAATGAGCAGTTCTTC. Its protein product is CASRAQGSNEQFF.

This clonotype was seen a handful of times. A read error is likely here: a far larger clone is one base away. This chain joins TRBV7-9 and TRBJ2-3; perhaps TRBD2 as D (6 bases). The CDR3 runs to 14 residues. CDR1 and CDR2 from the germline V gene are SEHNR and FQNEAQ (reference sequence). CDR3 DNA sequence: TGTGGCAGCAGCTTTGGGACTAGCACAGATACGCAGTATTTT. It encodes CGSSFGTSTDTQYF.

The chain joins TRBV19 to TRBJ2-7; 9 nucleotides line up with TRBD2. V was clipped by 2 bases and J by 3 bases; unmatched bases: 5. CDR1 and CDR2 (germline): LNHDA, SQIVND (reference sequence). The CDR3 totals 15 residues. In DNA, the CDR3 is TGTGCCAGTAGTATATTAGCGGGAGTGAACTACGAGCAGTACTTC. This translates into CASSILAGVNYEQYF.

The V call is TRBV6-9, the J call TRBJ1-1, with 9 bases matching TRBD1. CDR3 length equals 16 residues. Germline CDR1 is MNHGY and CDR2 is SVAAGI. The junction had 5 bases not matched to a gene; V was cut back by 3 bases and J by 0 bases. The CDR3, as DNA: TGTGCCAGCAGTTACTCAGGGACAGGGTTGAACACTGAAGCTTTCTTT. It is translated as CASSYSGTGLNTEAFF.

This clonotype was detected ten times or more. V gene TRBV5-1 combines with J gene TRBJ2-2; a weak D match, TRBD1 (6 bases). This CDR3 contains 17 residues. Germline values: CDR1 SGHRS, CDR2 YFSETQ. Trimming took 4 bases from V and 2 from J, leaving 18 bases between them. Here the CDR3 DNA reads TGCGCCAGCAGCGTACAAACCGGGACAACCAACACCGGGGAGCTGTTTTTT. Its protein product is CASSVQTGTTNTGELFF.

About this clonotype itself: A much larger clone is a single base away; this may be a read error. J is TRBJ2-5 and V is TRBV7-2; D perhaps matches TRBD2 (5 bases). From germline, CDR1 is SGHTA and CDR2 FQGNSA. Between the trimmed V and J ends, which lost 5 bases and 3 bases, there was a span of 16 bases. This CDR3 has 15 residues. CDR3 sequence (DNA): TGTGCCAGCAGCCCCGGGATTAGGGCCAAAGAGACCCAGTACTTC. Residues: CASSPGIRAKETQYF. Complete variable domain (other parts from reference TRBV7-2 and TRBJ2-5): GAGVSQSPSNKVTEKGKDVELRCDPISGHTALYWYRQSLGQGLEFLIYFQGNSAPDKSGLPSDRFSAERTGGSVSTLTIQRTQQEDSAVYLCASSPGIRAKETQYFGPGTRLLVL.

There are a few counts of this clonotype. The V and J genes are TRBV19 and TRBJ1-1; no clear D gene. V was clipped by 6 bases and J by 0 bases, with 14 bases between them. The germline gives CDR1 LNHDA, CDR2 SQIVND (reference sequence). CDR3 length: 15 residues. This CDR3 is CASSRKENMNTEAFF. In nucleotides, the CDR3 is TGTGCCAGTAGCAGGAAGGAGAACATGAACACTGAAGCTTTCTTT.

At least ten counts were recorded for this clonotype. The genes are TRBV28 and TRBJ2-7; D ambiguous. V gave up 5 bases and J gave up 3 bases, with 14 bases separating them. Looked up from germline, CDR1 is MDHEN and CDR2 is SYDVKM. The length of the CDR3 is 14 residues. Here the CDR3 DNA reads TGTGCCAGCAGTACCGACTCAGCCAACTACGAGCAGTACTTC. Protein: CASSTDSANYEQYF. Together with reference TRBV28 and TRBJ2-7, the CDR3 gives the full variable domain: DVKVTQSSRYLVKRTGEKVFLECVQDMDHENMFWYRQDPGLGLRLIYFSYDVKMKEKGDIPEGYSVSREKKERFSLILESASTNQTSMYLCASSTDSANYEQYFGPGTRLTVT.